This entry is about one TCR beta chain. This receptor's antigen is unknown. Base qualities are not recorded, but no much larger clone differs from it by a single base. The CDR3, from cysteine to phenylalanine, totals 14 residues. Only the CDR3 region is kept as DNA, spanning 42 bases read in frame from base 1. V sheds 3 bases and J sheds 4 bases, leaving 9 bases between their ends. The germline V gene (reference sequence) specifies LNHDA as CDR1 and SQIVND as CDR2. This sample stems from a study of cytomegalovirus exposure and HLA in healthy donors (dated by TCRdb to the late 2010s). With respect to the entire study: According to an earlier analysis of 550 to 700 of the donors, some 170 million T cells yielded 90 million to 140 million unique TCR beta sequences and around 300 Gb of sequence data. An early release covering just under 650 HLA-typed donors comprised roughly 300 gigabases of sequencing data and approximately 80 million unique TCR sequences. Among the roughly 400 genotyped donors, around 81% belonged to the genetic ancestry cluster associated with self-reported Caucasian donors. The study was designed to test whether signatures of past pathogen exposure could be identified by cataloging public T cell receptors. Using immunosequencing, the study profiled T cell repertoires from 666 subjects and related those repertoires to cytomegalovirus serostatus. A separate validation cohort of approximately 130 different subjects was used in addition to the roughly 670-subject first cohort. High-throughput TCR immunosequencing, statistical association of individual TCRs with disease status, and machine learning were combined to predict cytomegalovirus infection status. A later analysis re-examined previously published TCR beta repertoires from 600 to 700 donors and added high-resolution HLA genotyping to investigate patterns of TCR occurrence. Rather than drawing on any new phenotypic data, the later analysis identified candidate immune exposures from TCR beta sequences and the way those sequences occurred across donors. To decide whether each TCR beta V gene segment behaved as functional or pseudogenic, an earlier analysis of 587 of the donors relied on high-throughput TCR beta sequencing. Donor age, sex, ethnicity and CMV serostatus were compiled alongside the repertoire data. Genome-wide SNP genotypes for about three fifths of the roughly 670 donors were used in a later genetic analysis, which treated that subset as a discovery cohort. Every discovery cohort repertoire had been produced on one sequencing platform. HLA typing covered class I and class II loci at four-digit resolution. Typing coverage differed by locus: A, B, C, DRB1 and DQB1 were typed in roughly 620-640 donors, DQA1 in approximately 520, DPA1 in 600 to 610, and DPB1 in about 450. Several DR-DQ haplotypes were handled as single units for association and clustering, since linkage in the cohort was strong. On average, 235,054 unique TCR beta nucleotide sequences were sequenced per donor among a few hundred genotyped donors of the cohort, with roughly 18% of those sequences being non-productive.

Study-wide conclusions, independent of this receptor: A later analysis associated approximately 17,000 TCR beta sequences with specific HLA alleles at a false discovery rate of 0.05. In a later analysis, HLA-associated TCR beta chains were found to be more clonally expanded and to have lower generation probabilities than equally common non-associated chains. Because counts were too low, 15 to 20 rarely observed V segments, including chromosome 9 orphons, were excluded from the earlier analysis of several hundred of the donors. The classifier was reported to diagnose cytomegalovirus status with high specificity and sensitivity in both the original cohort and the validation cohort. In this cohort, only TCR beta chains were sequenced, and detectable features were limited by the absence of alpha or paired-chain data. Broadly in line with IMGT annotations, most TCR beta V segments showed up in productive rearrangements about 87% or about 30% of the time in an earlier analysis of several hundred of the donors. Because some donors lacked HLA typing at each locus, the association tests relied only on the typed subset. A further reported finding was that TCR beta sequences accurately predicted the HLA-A and HLA-B alleles for most subjects in the first cohort. According to a later analysis, parvovirus B19, influenza, CMV and Epstein-Barr virus appeared linked to several top co-occurrence clusters. In a later genetic analysis, fewer N-insertions in productive TCRs were reported among donors in an Asian-associated ancestry cluster than the roughly 640-donor mean. The sequencing pipeline was judged likely to have produced a cluster of highly shared sequence variants as a technical artifact. CMV serostatus was the only immune exposure information available for the cohort. Presence/absence analyses assumed roughly uniform sequencing depth across donors, an assumption that may not hold. While some public TCRs were present in many individuals, most TCR sequences turned up only very rarely across donors. Because the 87-base-pair reads could not distinguish some IMGT-functional V segments, including TRBV6-2 and TRBV6-3, those segments were excluded. Correlated functional status among segregating V segments might be attributable to linkage disequilibrium, but an unknown experimental factor could not be ruled out. The authors suggested that the approach could potentially be extended to other disease states and immunological phenotypes. According to a later analysis, most CMV-associated TCR beta chains appeared to be HLA-restricted, and the HLA associations seemed to be driven largely by CMV exposure. In the study, about 150 TCR beta chains were listed as associated with cytomegalovirus. A later genetic analysis associated a missense DCLRE1C variant with V-gene and J-gene trimming of TCR beta chains, and an independent cohort replicated the association. In vitro tests confirmed that a few of the cytomegalovirus-associated TCR beta chains recognize cytomegalovirus antigens. When HLA alleles, especially DR and DQ, strongly co-occurred, attributing TCR associations to individual alleles was difficult. A later analysis found that TCR association rates varied across HLA loci, with DRB1 alleles showing the most associated TCRs and HLA-C alleles the fewest.

The library was built by means of the immunoSEQ multiplex PCR assay. For the multiplex PCR, a mixture combining 60 forward primers for TCR Vbeta segments and 13 reverse primers for TCR Jbeta segments was used. The CDR3 region of rearranged TCR beta genes was amplified from genomic DNA by a multiplex PCR assay. On the Illumina HiSeq System, the amplified TCR beta libraries were sequenced as 87-base-pair reads. The published analysis was carried out like this. Across the 700 or so repertoires, a later analysis counted approximately 83 million unique TCR beta chains, approximately 12 million of which were shared by at least two donors. Raw reads were error-corrected and collapsed into unique sequences by a nearest-neighbor algorithm in which closely related sequences were merged to remove PCR and sequencing errors. Alignment of CDR3 sequences to IMGT reference sequences was used to assign V, D and J gene segments. For a sequence to be retained, a match of at least six nucleotides to both a V gene segment and a J gene segment was required. A rearrangement counted as productive if the CDR3 had no stop codons and remained in frame with V and J, and every other rearrangement counted as non-productive. CDR3 was defined according to IMGT convention as the region running from the second conserved V-encoded cysteine to the conserved J-encoded phenylalanine. The earlier analysis of about 590 of the donors excluded sequences that lacked an unambiguous match to a single V gene segment. In an earlier analysis of roughly 500 of the donors, V segments were called functional above 56.7% productive rearrangements and were called segregating when the between-donor standard deviation exceeded 5%. To diagnose cytomegalovirus status from the catalog of TCR beta chain sequences, a statistical classification framework was built. In a later analysis, TCR nucleotide sequences were compared against IMGT/GENE-DB human TR gene sequences so that V and J genes could be assigned. Using the TCRdist pipeline, a later analysis assigned CDR3 sequences along with most-parsimonious VDJ recombination scenarios. A later analysis defined each TCR beta chain by its CDR3 amino acid sequence plus V-gene family, and excluded reads lacking a unique V-gene family. In a later analysis, approximately 590 highly shared, low-generation-probability nucleotide sequences were removed to address suspected cross-contamination and a sequencing artifact. For each public chain, a later analysis derived a clonal expansion index from normalized ranks of inferred template counts within each repertoire. In a later analysis, generation probabilities were computed using a VDJ recombination model fitted to out-of-frame rearrangements, and the results were checked against IGoR. In a later analysis, TCR-TCR, TCR-HLA and TCR-CMV co-occurrence was scored with hypergeometric tests, and a repertoire-size bias correction was applied to TCR pairs. False discovery rates were estimated in a later analysis by permuting HLA or CMV assignments 20 times. In a later analysis, co-occurring TCRs were grouped using DBSCAN, with TCRdist sequence similarity added in when clustering inside HLA-allele-positive subsets. Repertoires with fewer than 30,000 or more than 120,000 public chains, plus five repertoires with anomalous nucleotide sharing, were excluded from co-occurrence clustering. The table was pulled from immuneACCESS by TCRdb, which kept in-frame rearrangements only. Such tables lose some clones; where checked, under half of the loss comes from unresolved V genes, and the rest has no known cause. V, J and clone size derive from that table, while D and trimming were established from the DNA sequence. This sample is represented by about 150,000 clones; about 73% of them were singletons. Around 1.9% of the sample is taken by the ten largest.

In total, fewer than 750 healthy bone marrow donors made up the cohort. Cohort members were all nominally healthy when sampled, although unrecorded immune exposures were likely present. The donor tested CMV seropositive and was one of the 289 seropositive cohort members. Every donor gave a peripheral blood sample, and the peripheral blood mononuclear cells from that sample were used for TCR beta sequencing. The Qiagen DNeasy Blood Extraction Kit was used to extract genomic DNA from the blood cell samples. Input material: PBMCs. The rearranged segments are TRBV19 and TRBJ1-4; the D gene is possibly TRBD1, with 5 bases matching. The receptor comes from a woman aged 60-75 years in good health and CMV-seropositive. The CDR3 corresponds to CASSIAGINEKLFF. Read as DNA, the sequence is TGTGCCAGTAGTATCGCAGGGATTAATGAAAAACTGTTTTTT. The entire variable domain, with the stretches around the CDR3 drawn from the reference TRBV19 and TRBJ1-4 proteins, is DGGITQSPKYLFRKEGQNVTLSCEQNLNHDAMYWYRQDPGQGLRLIYYSQIVNDFQKGDIAEGYSVSREKKESFPLTVTSAQKNPTAFYLCASSIAGINEKLFFGSGTQLSVL.